Listed below are T cell receptor beta chains from one sample, sequenced in a study of shared clonotypes between healthy human individuals. Repertoires were generated with immunoSEQ multiplex PCR, while TCRdb's copy carries only in-frame clones and drops some. The sample lists over a million clones; roughly 97% were seen once. The sequencing sample was made of naive CD4+ T cells sorted from blood. The receptors derive from a man aged 30 to 39 in good health. CDR3s include the opening cysteine and the closing phenylalanine or tryptophan. The D gene is left open where the match is weak. Rows may omit the clone size; those that give it use once, few, many or a size class.

TRBV6-1,.,.,TRBJ1-2,TGTGCCAGCAGCCAGGGAAATGGCTACACCTTC,CASSQGNGYTF
TRBV11-2,.,.,TRBJ2-3,TGTGCCAGCAGCTTCGGGGTGGCTACGCAGTATTTT,CASSFGVATQYF
TRBV5-4,TRBD2,few,TRBJ2-5,TGTGCCAGCAGCTTACTAGCGGGAGAAGAGACCCAGTACTTC,CASSLLAGEETQYF
TRBV19,.,.,TRBJ1-2,TGTGCCAGTAGGGAACCAGGGTATGGCACTGGCTACACCTTC,CASREPGYGTGYTF
TRBV27,.,.,TRBJ2-7,TGTGCCAGCAGTTTAGAGTTCGGAGGACTGCCTGGGGAGCAGTACTTC,CASSLEFGGLPGEQYF
TRBV10-3,.,.,TRBJ1-1,TGTGCCATCAGTGAAGGACCCAGGGACACTGAAGCTTTCTTT,CAISEGPRDTEAFF
TRBV7-9,.,.,TRBJ2-7,TGTGCCAGCAGCGCTCAGGAACCCTACGAGCAGTACTTC,CASSAQEPYEQYF
TRBV2,.,once,TRBJ2-7,TGTGCCAGCAGTGAGGGGTCCAACTTGGGGTACGAGCAGTACTTC,CASSEGSNLGYEQYF
TRBV5-5,.,once,TRBJ1-1,TGTGCCAGCAGTTTGGAGGGCCGTGAAGCTTTCTTT,CASSLEGREAFF
TRBV6-6,.,.,TRBJ1-1,TGTGCCAGCAGTTACCCCCGGAACACTGAAGCTTTCTTT,CASSYPRNTEAFF
TRBV9,TRBD1,.,TRBJ1-2,TGTGCCAGCAGCACCGGGACAGATGGCTACACCTTC,CASSTGTDGYTF
TRBV5-1,TRBD1,.,TRBJ1-4,TGCGCCAGCAGCTCCGGGCCGGGACAGCCGGGGGAAAAACTGTTTTTT,CASSSGPGQPGEKLFF
TRBV5-1,.,.,TRBJ2-6,TGCGCCAGCAGCTTGGGGACTTTATCATCTGGGGCCAACGTCCTGACTTTC,CASSLGTLSSGANVLTF
TRBV28,TRBD1,.,TRBJ1-5,TGTGCCAGCAAAGTACCCGGGACAGTAACCAATCAGCCCCAGCATTTT,CASKVPGTVTNQPQHF